Each of the 21 T cell receptor beta chains below was sequenced from the same sample in a study of T cell changes during pregnancy in multiple sclerosis. The assay was immunoSEQ multiplex PCR, and TCRdb's table has in-frame clones only and misses some. The sample includes 50,000 to 60,000 clones, approximately 91% seen only once; the top ten take 0.6% to 0.9%. The sample was CD4+ T cells from peripheral blood mononuclear cells, taken in the first trimester of pregnancy. These receptors came from a female donor with multiple sclerosis, enrolled in a pregnancy study.

CDR3 coding DNA: TGCGCCAGCAGCTTGGCGGGACAGGGGGTTTATGGCTACACCTTC. This codes for CASSLAGQGVYGYTF. The genes are TRBV5-1 and TRBJ1-2; 11 bases are shared with TRBD1. Germline CDR1 reads SGHRS; CDR2 reads YFSETQ. This CDR3 contains 15 residues. The J segment lost 5 bases and the V segment lost 0 bases, leaving 3 bases of the junction unmatched.

This clone was recorded only once. The rearrangement joins TRBV5-4 to TRBJ2-3; TRBD2 agrees at 8 bases. Germline V CDR1 and CDR2: SGHNT, YYREEE (reference sequence). V lost 1 base to trimming and J lost 1 base; unmatched junction nucleotides: 5. This CDR3 region has 16 residues. CDR3 sequence (DNA): TGTGCCAGCAGCTTGTTCCGCGGGGGGCGCACAGATACGCAGTATTTT. Its translation: CASSLFRGGRTDTQYF.

The chain carries TRBV2 and TRBJ1-4; TRBD1 matches 9 bases. With V trimmed by 7 bases and J by 5 bases, 2 bases remained unmatched. CDR3 length: 13 amino acids. Germline CDR1 reads SNHLY; CDR2 reads FYNNEI. The CDR3 DNA sequence: TGTGCCAGCAAACAGGGGGCGAATGAAAAACTGTTTTTT. Translated: CASKQGANEKLFF.

The V call is TRBV9, the J call TRBJ1-2, with a possible D match to TRBD1 (5 bases). The CDR3 contains 16 residues. Germline V gene lookup returns CDR1 SGDLS and CDR2 YYNGEE. V gave up 4 bases and J gave up 3 bases, with 19 bases separating them. CDR3 in DNA: TGTGCCAGCAGCATGAGGCGGGGGGAGGTCGACTATGGCTACACCTTC. Protein product: CASSMRRGEVDYGYTF.

The chain is built from TRBV7-2 and TRBJ2-1; D might be TRBD2 (6 bases). Germline V gene sequence: CDR1 SGHTA, CDR2 FQGNSA. This CDR3 region has 14 residues. The V end lost 5 bases, the J end lost 7 bases, and 15 bases lay between the germline ends. CDR3 in amino acids: CASSRDFTENEQFF. DNA of the CDR3: TGTGCCAGCAGCCGGGACTTTACAGAGAATGAGCAGTTCTTC.

This sequence joins TRBV7-9 and TRBJ1-2, with 9 bases aligning to TRBD1. CDR3 length: 15 amino acids. V lost 4 bases to trimming and J lost 4 bases; unmatched junction nucleotides: 7. Looked up from germline, CDR1 is SEHNR and CDR2 is FQNEAQ (reference sequence). The CDR3 is CASSYTGGASYGYTF. CDR3 bases: TGTGCCAGCAGCTATACAGGGGGCGCTAGCTATGGCTACACCTTC.

This chain joins TRBV27 and TRBJ2-7; the D gene is possibly TRBD2 (5 bases). V lost 7 bases and J lost 1, with 14 bases in between. The CDR3 contains 14 residues. CDR1 and CDR2 from the germline V gene are MNHEY and SMNVEV (reference sequence). The CDR3 here is CASMARRGSYEQYF. CDR3 sequence (DNA): TGTGCCAGCATGGCCCGTCGGGGTTCCTACGAGCAGTACTTC.

CDR3 amino acids: CASSLAQYTEAFF. The CDR3 DNA is TGTGCCAGCAGCTTAGCACAGTACACTGAAGCTTTCTTT. This chain uses TRBV7-6 with TRBJ1-1; D ambiguous. Deletions cut 0 bases from V and 3 bases from J, with 5 bases between. Germline V gene sequence: CDR1 SGHVS, CDR2 FNYEAQ. This CDR3 region has 13 residues.

The V gene is TRBV29-1, the J gene TRBJ1-2, with D maybe TRBD1 (6 bases). Germline CDR1 SQVTM, CDR2 ANQGSEA. V was clipped by 6 bases and J by 5 bases, with 16 bases between them. This CDR3 contains 13 residues. The CDR3 DNA sequence: TGCAGCGTAGACCCCCGGACAGAATATGGCTACACCTTC. It codes for CSVDPRTEYGYTF.

The chain couples TRBV19 to TRBJ1-5; tentatively, D is TRBD1 (6 bases). Deletions cut 5 bases from V and 4 bases from J, with 12 bases between. The CDR3 sequence is 14 residues long. Germline CDR1 is LNHDA and CDR2 is SQIVND (reference sequence). The CDR3 coding sequence is TGTGCCAGTAGTCTGAGACAGGCTAATCAGCCCCAGCATTTT. Its protein is CASSLRQANQPQHF. Full variable domain (missing parts from reference TRBV19 and TRBJ1-5): DGGITQSPKYLFRKEGQNVTLSCEQNLNHDAMYWYRQDPGQGLRLIYYSQIVNDFQKGDIAEGYSVSREKKESFPLTVTSAQKNPTAFYLCASSLRQANQPQHFGDGTRLSIL.

DNA for the CDR3: TGTGCCAGTAGTATAATGCGGGGTGAGACCCAGTACTTC. Protein sequence: CASSIMRGETQYF. The chain employs TRBV19 and TRBJ2-5; TRBD2 is a possible D gene (6 bases). The CDR3 is 13 amino acids. Germline CDR1 is LNHDA and CDR2 is SQIVND (reference sequence). V was cut by 2 bases and J by 5 bases, with 9 bases left in between.

The gene calls are TRBV20-1 and TRBJ1-6; D is unclear. Between the trimmed V and J ends, which lost 6 bases and 14 bases, there was a span of 11 bases. This CDR3 has 10 amino acids. CDR1 and CDR2 (germline): DFQATT, SNEGSKA (reference sequence). The CDR3 DNA is TGCAGTGCCCCGGGTAGTTCCCTCCACTTT. This sequence encodes CSAPGSSLHF.

The chain carries TRBV19 and TRBJ1-2, with TRBD1 matching over 12 bases. In germline, CDR1 is LNHDA, CDR2 SQIVND (reference sequence). Trimming cost V 5 bases and J 8 bases; bases outside gene matches: 15. The CDR3 runs 17 residues. The CDR3 reads CASSVPGQGARSAGYTF. As DNA, the CDR3 is TGTGCCAGTAGTGTTCCGGGACAGGGGGCGCGTTCTGCCGGCTACACCTTC.

Worth noting for this clone: A read error may produce the germline difference seen at one junction end. This chain connects TRBV9 to TRBJ1-1; perhaps TRBD1 as D (6 bases). This CDR3 contains 13 residues. CDR1 and CDR2 (germline): SGDLS, YYNGEE. CDR3 sequence: CASSVTGNSEAFF. Here the CDR3 DNA reads TGTGCCAGCAGCGTAACAGGGAACTCTGAAGCTTTCTTT.

This sequence joins TRBV7-8 and TRBJ2-1; D is perhaps TRBD2 (6 bases). Trimming took off 4 bases at V and 15 bases at J, with 22 bases between the two ends. CDR1 SGHVS and CDR2 FQNEAQ come from the germline V gene. The CDR3 is 14 residues long. CDR3 nucleotide sequence: TGTGCCAGCAGCTCGGCGGGACGAGACAGCAATGGGTTCTTC. This gives the protein CASSSAGRDSNGFF.

J is TRBJ2-3 and V is TRBV4-2, with 16 positions matching TRBD2. Germline-derived CDR1 and CDR2 are LGHNA and YNFKEQ. The V segment lost 4 bases and the J segment 5 bases; nucleotides outside the gene matches: 9. The CDR3 length is 18 residues. CDR3 sequence reads: CASSPEGTSGGARDTQYF. In DNA form, the CDR3 reads TGTGCCAGCAGCCCCGAAGGGACTAGCGGGGGGGCAAGAGATACGCAGTATTTT.

V is TRBV7-9 and J is TRBJ1-2; D may be TRBD1 (5 bases). The V gene lost 5 bases and the J gene lost 2 bases, with 15 bases spanning the gap. There are 15 residues in the CDR3. Germline V lookup: CDR1 SEHNR, CDR2 FQNEAQ (reference sequence). The CDR3 spells CASSPRTPRNYGYTF. CDR3 DNA sequence: TGTGCCAGCAGCCCGAGGACACCTAGAAACTATGGCTACACCTTC.

The rearrangement links TRBV6-5 to TRBJ2-3; 8 positions match TRBD2. The CDR3 has 13 residues. Germline CDR1 MNHEY, CDR2 SVGAGI. V lost 7 bases, J lost 4 bases, and 4 bases stayed unmatched. The CDR3 coding sequence is TGTGCCAGCACCCGGGGGGGCGCAGATACGCAGTATTTT. It yields the protein CASTRGGADTQYF.

The CDR3 nucleotides are TGTGCCTGGAGTGTCAGACAGGGACCTAGGTCTGGGGCCAACGTCCTGACTTTC. Translation: CAWSVRQGPRSGANVLTF. The chain recombines TRBV30 with TRBJ2-6; 7 bases line up with TRBD1. Germline-derived CDR1 and CDR2 are GTSNPN and SVGIG (reference sequence). With V trimmed by 0 bases and J by 1 base, 9 bases remained unmatched. The CDR3 consists of 18 residues.

The CDR3 DNA reads TGTGCCAGTAGCACACAGAGCAATCAGCCCCAGCATTTT. Protein: CASSTQSNQPQHF. This sequence joins TRBV19 and TRBJ1-5; D is unresolved. The CDR3 is made up of 13 amino acids. The ends were cut back, 6 bases at V and 1 base at J, with 7 bases in the middle. Per germline, CDR1 LNHDA and CDR2 SQIVND (reference sequence). The full variable domain, completed using reference TRBV19 and TRBJ1-5, is DGGITQSPKYLFRKEGQNVTLSCEQNLNHDAMYWYRQDPGQGLRLIYYSQIVNDFQKGDIAEGYSVSREKKESFPLTVTSAQKNPTAFYLCASSTQSNQPQHFGDGTRLSIL.

This rearrangement joins TRBV6-5 to TRBJ1-6; a weak D match, TRBD1 (5 bases). Per the germline V gene, CDR1 is MNHEY and CDR2 is SVGAGI. V lost 7 bases and J 7 bases, leaving 14 bases between the germline ends. The CDR3 runs to 14 residues. The CDR3 bases are TGTGCCAGCAAGGGTACAGGCCAGAATTCACCCCTCCACTTT. Its translation is CASKGTGQNSPLHF.